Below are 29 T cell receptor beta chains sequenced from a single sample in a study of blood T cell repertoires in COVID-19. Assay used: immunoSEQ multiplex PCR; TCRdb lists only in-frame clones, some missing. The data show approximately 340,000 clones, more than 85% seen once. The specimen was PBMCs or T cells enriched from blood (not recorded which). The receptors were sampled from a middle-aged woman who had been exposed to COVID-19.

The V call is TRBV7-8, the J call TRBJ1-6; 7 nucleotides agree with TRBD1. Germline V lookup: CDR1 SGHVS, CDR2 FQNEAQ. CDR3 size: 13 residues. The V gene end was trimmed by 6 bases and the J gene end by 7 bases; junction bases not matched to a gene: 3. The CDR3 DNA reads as TGTGCCAGCAGTCGACAGGGCAATTCACCCCTCCACTTT. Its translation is CASSRQGNSPLHF.

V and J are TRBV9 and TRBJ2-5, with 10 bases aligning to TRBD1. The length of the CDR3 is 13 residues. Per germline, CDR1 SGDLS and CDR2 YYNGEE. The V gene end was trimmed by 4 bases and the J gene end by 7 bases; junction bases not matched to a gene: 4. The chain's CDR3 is CASSIGQGVTQYF. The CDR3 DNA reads TGTGCCAGCAGCATTGGACAGGGGGTGACCCAGTACTTC.

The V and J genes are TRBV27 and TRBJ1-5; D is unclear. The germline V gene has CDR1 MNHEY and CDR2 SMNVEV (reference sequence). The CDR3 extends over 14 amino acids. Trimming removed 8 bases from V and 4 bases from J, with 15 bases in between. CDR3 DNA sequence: TGTGCCAGCTGGCCCATACGTGGTAATCAGCCCCAGCATTTT. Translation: CASWPIRGNQPQHF.

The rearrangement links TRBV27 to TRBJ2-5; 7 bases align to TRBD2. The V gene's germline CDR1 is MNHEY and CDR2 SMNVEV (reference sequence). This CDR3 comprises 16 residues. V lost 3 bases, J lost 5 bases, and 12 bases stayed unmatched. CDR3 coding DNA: TGTGCCAGCAGTTTCTGGGTTGGCGGGGGTACGGAGACCCAGTACTTC. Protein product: CASSFWVGGGTETQYF.

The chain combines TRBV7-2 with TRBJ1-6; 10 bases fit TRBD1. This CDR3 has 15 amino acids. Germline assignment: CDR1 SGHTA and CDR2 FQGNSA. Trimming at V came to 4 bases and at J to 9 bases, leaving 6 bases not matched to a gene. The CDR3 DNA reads TGTGCCAGCAGCTCGGGGACAGGGGTTAGTTCACCCCTCCACTTT. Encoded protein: CASSSGTGVSSPLHF.

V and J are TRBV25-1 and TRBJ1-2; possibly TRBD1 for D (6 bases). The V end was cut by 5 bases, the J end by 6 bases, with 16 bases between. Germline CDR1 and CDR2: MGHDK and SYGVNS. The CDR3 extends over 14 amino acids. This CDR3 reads CASSPGGGRHGYTF. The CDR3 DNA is TGTGCCAGCAGTCCCGGGGGGGGCAGGCATGGCTACACCTTC.

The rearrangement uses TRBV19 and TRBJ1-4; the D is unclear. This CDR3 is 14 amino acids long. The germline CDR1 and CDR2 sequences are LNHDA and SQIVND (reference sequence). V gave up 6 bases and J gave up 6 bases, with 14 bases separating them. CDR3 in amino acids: CASSPGGGDEKLFF. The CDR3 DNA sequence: TGTGCCAGTAGCCCGGGAGGAGGCGATGAAAAACTGTTTTTT.

In DNA form, the CDR3 reads TGTGCCAGCGCTGACAGGGATGAAAAACTGTTTTTT. It specifies CASADRDEKLFF. The chain employs TRBV12-3 or TRBV12-4 and TRBJ1-4; 7 bases line up with TRBD1. The CDR3 loop spans 12 amino acids. J lost 6 bases, V lost 8 bases, and 3 bases had no gene match.

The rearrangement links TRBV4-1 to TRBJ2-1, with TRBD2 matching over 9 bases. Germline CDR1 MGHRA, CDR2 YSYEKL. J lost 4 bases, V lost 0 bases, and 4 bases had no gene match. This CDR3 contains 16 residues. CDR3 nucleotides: TGCGCCAGCAGCCAAGATGCGACTAGCGGTTACAATGAGCAGTTCTTC. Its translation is CASSQDATSGYNEQFF.

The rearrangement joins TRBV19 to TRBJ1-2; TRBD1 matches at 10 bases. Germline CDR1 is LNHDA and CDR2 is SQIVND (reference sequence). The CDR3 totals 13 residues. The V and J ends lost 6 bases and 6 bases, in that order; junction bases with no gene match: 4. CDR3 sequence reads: CASRRQGANGYTF. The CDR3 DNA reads TGTGCCAGTAGGCGACAGGGGGCAAATGGCTACACCTTC.

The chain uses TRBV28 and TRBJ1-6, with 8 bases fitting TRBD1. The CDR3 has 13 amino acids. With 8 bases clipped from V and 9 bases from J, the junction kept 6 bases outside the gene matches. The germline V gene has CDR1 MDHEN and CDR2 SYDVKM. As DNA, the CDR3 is TGTGCCAGCCGGGACAGGACTTTTTCACCCCTCCACTTT. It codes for CASRDRTFSPLHF.

CDR3 protein: CASSLARAGSGELFF. CDR3 nucleotide sequence: TGCGCCAGCAGCTTGGCCAGGGCAGGGTCTGGGGAGCTGTTTTTT. The V and J genes are TRBV5-1 and TRBJ2-2; TRBD1 is a possible D gene (5 bases). The ends were cut back, 0 bases at V and 8 bases at J, with 14 bases in the middle. CDR3 length: 15 residues. CDR1 and CDR2 from the germline V gene are SGHRS and YFSETQ.

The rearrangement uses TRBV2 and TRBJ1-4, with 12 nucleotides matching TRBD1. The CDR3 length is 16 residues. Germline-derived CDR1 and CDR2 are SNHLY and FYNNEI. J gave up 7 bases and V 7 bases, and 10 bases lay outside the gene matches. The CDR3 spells CASTGTGGELGEKLFF. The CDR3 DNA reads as TGTGCCAGCACTGGGACAGGGGGCGAGTTGGGTGAAAAACTGTTTTTT.

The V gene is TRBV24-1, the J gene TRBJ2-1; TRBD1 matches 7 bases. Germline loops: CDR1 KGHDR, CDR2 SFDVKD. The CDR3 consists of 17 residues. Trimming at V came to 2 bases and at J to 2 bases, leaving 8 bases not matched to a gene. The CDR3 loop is CATSDSPDRVTYNEQFF. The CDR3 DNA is TGTGCCACCAGTGATTCTCCCGACAGGGTTACCTACAATGAGCAGTTCTTC.

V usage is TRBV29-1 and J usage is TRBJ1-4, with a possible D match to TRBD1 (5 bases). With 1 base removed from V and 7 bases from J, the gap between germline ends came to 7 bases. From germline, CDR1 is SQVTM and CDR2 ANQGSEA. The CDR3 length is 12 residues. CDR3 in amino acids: CSVEGGGEKLFF. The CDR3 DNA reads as TGCAGCGTTGAAGGCGGGGGTGAAAAACTGTTTTTT. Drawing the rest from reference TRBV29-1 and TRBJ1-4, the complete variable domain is SAVISQKPSRDICQRGTSLTIQCQVDSQVTMMFWYRQQPGQSLTLIATANQGSEATYESGFVIDKFPISRPNLTFSTLTVSNMSPEDSSIYLCSVEGGGEKLFFGSGTQLSVL.

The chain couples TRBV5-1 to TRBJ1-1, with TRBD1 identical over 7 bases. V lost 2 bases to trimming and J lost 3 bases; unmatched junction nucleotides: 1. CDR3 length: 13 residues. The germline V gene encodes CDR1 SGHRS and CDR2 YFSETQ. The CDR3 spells CASSFDRDTEAFF. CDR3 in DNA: TGCGCCAGCAGCTTCGACAGGGACACTGAAGCTTTCTTT.

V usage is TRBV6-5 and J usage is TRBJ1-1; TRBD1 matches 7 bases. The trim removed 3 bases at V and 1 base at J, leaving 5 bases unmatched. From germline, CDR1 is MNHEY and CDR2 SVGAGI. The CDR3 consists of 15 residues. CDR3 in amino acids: CASSYSGQWNTEAFF. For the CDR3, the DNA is TGTGCCAGCAGTTATTCGGGACAGTGGAACACTGAAGCTTTCTTT.

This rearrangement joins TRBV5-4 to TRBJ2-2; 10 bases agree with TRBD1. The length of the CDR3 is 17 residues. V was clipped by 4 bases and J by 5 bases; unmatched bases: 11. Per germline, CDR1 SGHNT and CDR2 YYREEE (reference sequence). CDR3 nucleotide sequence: TGTGCCAGCAGCCCCAAGGGTCGGGACAGGGGAACCGGGGAGCTGTTTTTT. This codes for CASSPKGRDRGTGELFF.

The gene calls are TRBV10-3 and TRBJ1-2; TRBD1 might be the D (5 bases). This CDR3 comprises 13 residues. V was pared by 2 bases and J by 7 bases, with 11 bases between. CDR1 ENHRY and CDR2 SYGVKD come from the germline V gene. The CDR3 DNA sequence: TGTGCCATCAGTGAGGAACAGGTTTTTGGCTACACCTTC. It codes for CAISEEQVFGYTF.

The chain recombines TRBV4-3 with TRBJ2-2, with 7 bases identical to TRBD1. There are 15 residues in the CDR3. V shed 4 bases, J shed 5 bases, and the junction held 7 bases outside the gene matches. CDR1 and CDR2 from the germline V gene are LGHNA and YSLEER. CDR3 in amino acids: CASSRIGTETGELFF. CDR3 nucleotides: TGCGCCAGCAGCCGGATTGGGACAGAGACCGGGGAGCTGTTTTTT.

The CDR3 loop is CASSEVGTGGAPQHF. The CDR3 DNA follows: TGTGCCAGCAGTGAAGTAGGGACAGGGGGGGCGCCCCAGCATTTT. This chain connects TRBV6-1 to TRBJ1-5; 11 positions match TRBD1. CDR1 and CDR2 from the germline V gene are MNHNS and SASEGT. The V and J ends lost 1 base and 9 bases, in that order; junction bases with no gene match: 5. The CDR3 spans 15 residues.

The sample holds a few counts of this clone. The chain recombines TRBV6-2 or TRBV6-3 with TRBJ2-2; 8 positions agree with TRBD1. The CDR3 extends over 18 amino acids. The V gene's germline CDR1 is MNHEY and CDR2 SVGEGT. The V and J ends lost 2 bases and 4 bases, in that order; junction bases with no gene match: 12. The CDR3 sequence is CASSYRKRQGALTGELFF. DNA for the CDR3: TGTGCCAGCAGTTACCGGAAACGCCAGGGGGCCCTCACCGGGGAGCTGTTTTTT.

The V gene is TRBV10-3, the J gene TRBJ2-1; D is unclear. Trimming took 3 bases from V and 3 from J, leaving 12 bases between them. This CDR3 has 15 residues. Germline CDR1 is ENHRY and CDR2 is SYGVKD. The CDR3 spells CAISDWQFNYNEQFF. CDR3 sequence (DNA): TGTGCCATCAGTGATTGGCAGTTTAACTACAATGAGCAGTTCTTC.

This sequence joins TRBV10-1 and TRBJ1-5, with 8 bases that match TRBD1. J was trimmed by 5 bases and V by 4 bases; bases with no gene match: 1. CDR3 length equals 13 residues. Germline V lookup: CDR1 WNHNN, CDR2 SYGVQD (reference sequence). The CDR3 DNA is TGCGCCAGCAGTGTCAGGGGGCATCAGCCCCAGCATTTT. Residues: CASSVRGHQPQHF.

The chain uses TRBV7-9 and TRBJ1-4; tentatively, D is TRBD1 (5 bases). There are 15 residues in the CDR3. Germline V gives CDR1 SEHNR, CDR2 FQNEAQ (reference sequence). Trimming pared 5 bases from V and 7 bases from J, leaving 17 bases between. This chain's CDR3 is CASSGRQPLGEKLFF. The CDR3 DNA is TGTGCCAGCAGCGGTCGACAGCCCTTGGGTGAAAAACTGTTTTTT.

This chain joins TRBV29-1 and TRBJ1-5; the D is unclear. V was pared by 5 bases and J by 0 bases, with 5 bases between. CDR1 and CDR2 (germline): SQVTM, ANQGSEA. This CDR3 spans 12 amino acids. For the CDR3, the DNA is TGCAGCGTTACACGTAGCAATCAGCCCCAGCATTTT. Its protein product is CSVTRSNQPQHF. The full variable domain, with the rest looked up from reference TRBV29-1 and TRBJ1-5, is SAVISQKPSRDICQRGTSLTIQCQVDSQVTMMFWYRQQPGQSLTLIATANQGSEATYESGFVIDKFPISRPNLTFSTLTVSNMSPEDSSIYLCSVTRSNQPQHFGDGTRLSIL.

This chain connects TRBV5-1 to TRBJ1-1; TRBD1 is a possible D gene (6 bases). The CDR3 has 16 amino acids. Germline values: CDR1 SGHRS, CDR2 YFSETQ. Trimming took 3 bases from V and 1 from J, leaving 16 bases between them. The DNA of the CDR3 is TGCGCCAGCAGCTCCCCCCCGGGACACGGGAACACTGAAGCTTTCTTT. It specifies CASSSPPGHGNTEAFF. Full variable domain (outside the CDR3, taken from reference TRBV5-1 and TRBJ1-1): KAGVTQTPRYLIKTRGQQVTLSCSPISGHRSVSWYQQTPGQGLQFLFEYFSETQRNKGNFPGRFSGRQFSNSRSEMNVSTLELGDSALYLCASSSPPGHGNTEAFFGQGTRLTVV.

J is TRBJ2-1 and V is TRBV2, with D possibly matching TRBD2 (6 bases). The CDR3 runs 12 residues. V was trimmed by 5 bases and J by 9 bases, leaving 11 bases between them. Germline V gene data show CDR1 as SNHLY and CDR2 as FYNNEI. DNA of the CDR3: TGTGCCAGCAGTATTCTAGCGATTGAGCAGTTCTTC. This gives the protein CASSILAIEQFF.

DNA of the CDR3: TGTGCCAGCAGCAAAGGGACAGGGGACAAAAACACCATATATTTT. Protein sequence: CASSKGTGDKNTIYF. The rearrangement uses TRBV27 and TRBJ1-3; the match to TRBD1 covers 10 bases. Trimming took 6 bases from V and 6 from J; bases not matched to a gene: 8. Germline CDR1 is MNHEY and CDR2 is SMNVEV (reference sequence). This CDR3 is 15 amino acids long.